This T cell receptor (beta chain) was recorded in a study of T cells in Graves' hyperthyroidism and ophthalmopathy (dated by TCRdb to about 2019). Regarding the research as a whole: Peripheral blood was sampled at the time of initial diagnosis, prior to any treatment. A discovery cohort of about a hundred patients, roughly 45 with Graves' ophthalmopathy and 55 to 60 with stable Graves' hyperthyroidism, was used to find distinguishing TCR V-J signatures. An independent validation cohort of 18 to 20 hyperthyroidism patients and over 15 patients who later progressed to ophthalmopathy tested prospective prediction of ophthalmopathy. The approximately 100 discovery patients were randomly split 7:3 into training and test sets. Thyroid tissue and blood T-cell repertoires from roughly six Graves' hyperthyroidism patients were also compared in the study. Once sampling was done, hyperthyroidism patients were given methimazole at a starting dose of 30 mg daily, whereas ophthalmopathy patients were given high-dose intravenous methylprednisolone. The paper reports TCR Vbeta CDR3 sequencing of over 120 peripheral blood samples: around 41 ophthalmopathy, some 80 hyperthyroidism and approximately 17 progressor patients. Here is what the overall study found, with its caveats: In validation, progression to ophthalmopathy was predicted by the model with nearly 71% sensitivity and 72% to 85% specificity, a median of around 5.9 months before onset. A model built on a 13 V-J signature distinguished ophthalmopathy from stable hyperthyroidism, reaching 87.88% sensitivity and about 81% specificity in cross-validation and 80%/75% in testing. Blood samples also contained most of the expanded thyroid clonotypes (frequency above 0.001), which suggests that blood repertoires may reflect thyroid immune responses. No statistical method was used to fix the sample size in advance, and group allocation was not hidden from the investigators.

CDR1 and CDR2, looked up from the germline V gene, are KGHSH and LQKENI. The CDR3 runs 14 residues from the cysteine to the phenylalanine. Only the CDR3 DNA stays, 42 bases, in frame from base 1. Trimming at the junction amounts to 3 bases on V and 8 bases on J, and the germline ends lie 14 bases apart. Stable Graves' hyperthyroidism was defined as the absence of progression to ophthalmopathy over 18 months of follow-up. Hyperthyroidism patients were newly diagnosed, with disease duration under 2 months, and aged 18 to 65 years. Patients with uncontrolled infections, other autoimmune diseases, pregnancy or lactation were excluded. Diagnoses relied on clinical symptoms, serum thyroxine and TRAb, thyroid ultrasound and orbital computed tomography. PBMCs were isolated from about 9.1 ml of fresh peripheral blood by Ficoll-Paque density gradient centrifugation. Trizol reagent was used to extract total RNA, and RNA quality was then checked on an Agilent 2100 Bioanalyzer.

Amplification of TCR beta CDR3 regions was carried out from RNA transcripts. The first round of RT-PCR for the TCR CDR3 was performed with the HTBI primer set and the Qiagen OneStep RT-PCR kit. Libraries were constructed in a second round of multiplex PCR, after which size selection and purification were performed. Sequencing of the libraries was done on an Illumina HiSeq2000 using paired-end 100 bp reads. For the original study's pipeline: SOAPnuke was used to process the raw data, removing reads that contained adapters or uncalled bases, had a mean Phred below 15, or lacked an exact match to the constant primer or identifier. COPE v1.2.5 was used to merge the high-quality paired reads, and each unique nucleotide sequence was defined as a clonotype. MiTCR v1.1 was used to align clonotypes to the IMGT TRBV, TRBD and TRBJ reference segments. Analysis was restricted to V-J combinations with a frequency above 0.0001, which covered about 99% of repertoires. The TCS score was defined as F50 (clonal expansion) divided by E x V (chaos), with BLOSUM62-based TCRdist calculated between CDR3 peptides within each V-J. Welch's t-statistics and random forest reduced 500 to 550 V-J features to about 13, which were used in a naive Bayes classifier (R e1071). Starting from the raw public reads, TCRdb applied fastp trimming at Q25, assembled clones with MiXCR and retained in-frame beta chains. Rows are combined by CDR3 protein, so each entry shows the most common genes and DNA. TCRdb's processing, not the study's, gives the V and J calls here. The sample records more than 300,000 distinct CDR3 sequences, 11% to 15% of which are singletons. The ten largest clones add up to around 23% of the sample.

This clonotype was seen a handful of times. Its antigen has not been determined. No much larger clonotype is one base removed from it; base qualities were not supplied. The chain was built from TRBV18 and TRBJ2-1; TRBD2 could be the D gene, as 6 bases match. This receptor was obtained from a woman under 40 with Graves' hyperthyroidism. The sample comprised blood. The bases are TGTGCCAGCTCACCCAATGTCAGGGAGGATGAGCAGTTCTTC. Its protein product is CASSPNVREDEQFF. Outside the CDR3, residues come from the reference TRBV18 and TRBJ2-1 proteins, so the full variable domain is: NAGVMQNPRHLVRRRGQEARLRCSPMKGHSHVYWYRQLPEEGLKFMVYLQKENIIDESGMPKERFSAEFPKEGPSILRIQQVVRGDSAAYFCASSPNVREDEQFFGPGTRLTVL.